The clone carrying this T cell receptor (beta chain) was seen more than once but under ten times. Its antigen is undetermined. This entry is derived from a study of cytomegalovirus exposure and HLA in healthy donors. Whole-study findings and limits: Beyond CMV serostatus, there was no information to go on about immune exposure. The majority of TCR sequences were rare, yet some public TCRs appeared in many donors. The study put some 150 TCR beta chains on its list as cytomegalovirus-associated. The authors later found HLA-associated TCR beta chains more clonally expanded than equally common others.

Vbeta (60) and Jbeta (13) primers were used in the PCR. Sequenced by immunoSEQ multiplex PCR; TCRdb stores in-frame clones only, minus some. The sample holds 130,000 to 150,000 clones; about 80% are singletons and the top ten take 5.1%. The sample consisted of PBMCs. The sequence came from a male donor in good health and CMV-seronegative.

In DNA, the CDR3 is TGCGCCAGCAGCCGGAGGACAGGGGATTCCTACGAGCAGTACTTC. Its protein is CASSRRTGDSYEQYF. The gene calls are TRBV5-1 and TRBJ2-7, with 9 bases that match TRBD1. CDR1 is SGHRS, CDR2 YFSETQ, per germline. V was clipped by 4 bases and J by 1 base; unmatched bases: 6. This CDR3 has 15 residues.